The sequence of this T cell receptor (beta chain) was determined in a study of blood T cells in healthy people across ages. General study points: The study found more naive CD4+ cells and higher diversity in long-lived than aged donors. While age rose, TCR beta diversity per million T cells dropped in a roughly linear way.

A few counts support this clonotype. Its antigen remains unknown. Primed by a sample-barcoded 5' primer and a J-beta primer mix, a second PCR proceeded for 7 to 11 cycles. Each cDNA molecule received a tag from a template-switch adaptor that had 12 random nucleotides. No fewer than 2.5 million CDR3-containing paired-end reads came from each sample. TCRdb reanalysed the 5' RACE reads using MiXCR and keeps one entry per CDR3 protein. In the table there are some 750,000 distinct CDR3 sequences, over 20% of which are singletons. V lost 0 bases and J lost 4; bases outside the gene matches: 8. The CDR3 loop spans 16 amino acids. CDR1 is SGHRS and CDR2 is YFSETQ in the germline V gene.

The genes are TRBV5-1 and TRBJ2-3; 7 nucleotides match TRBD1. The clonotype was recovered from a man in his sixties or seventies in good health. The sequencing input was blood. CDR3 nucleotide sequence: TGCGCCAGCAGCTTGGGGGCACAGGGGTTTCCAGATACGCAGTATTTT. It encodes CASSLGAQGFPDTQYF. Together with reference TRBV5-1 and TRBJ2-3, the CDR3 gives the full variable domain: KAGVTQTPRYLIKTRGQQVTLSCSPISGHRSVSWYQQTPGQGLQFLFEYFSETQRNKGNFPGRFSGRQFSNSRSEMNVSTLELGDSALYLCASSLGAQGFPDTQYFGPGTRLTVL.